These 13 T cell receptor beta chains were sequenced from one sample in a study of control samples from healthy donors and cancer patients. Method: immunoSEQ multiplex PCR; TCRdb's copy keeps in-frame clones and lacks some. The table records some 200,000 clones, 85% to 95% of them present only once. Sequences were obtained from blood. The origin of the receptors is a man aged 18-30 years in good health.

The chain recombines TRBV6-4 with TRBJ1-1; D is unresolved. The CDR3 runs 13 residues. The germline V gene has CDR1 MRHNA and CDR2 SNTAGT. Trimming stripped 4 bases from V and 0 bases from J, with 6 bases between. Here the CDR3 reads CASSVVMNTEAFF. CDR3 bases: TGTGCCAGCAGTGTCGTCATGAACACTGAAGCTTTCTTT.

The chain is built from TRBV5-1 and TRBJ2-5, with TRBD1 identical over 7 bases. J was trimmed by 1 base and V by 3 bases; bases with no gene match: 6. The CDR3 extends over 15 amino acids. CDR1 and CDR2 (germline): SGHRS, YFSETQ. In DNA, the CDR3 is TGCGCCAGCAGCTATCAGGGGGACCTCCAAGAGACCCAGTACTTC. Its protein product is CASSYQGDLQETQYF.

The V gene is TRBV29-1, the J gene TRBJ2-7, with D tentatively TRBD1 or TRBD2 (5 bases each). CDR3 length: 15 amino acids. Trimming shortened V by 4 bases and J by 2 bases, and 18 bases separated the two germline ends. Looked up from germline, CDR1 is SQVTM and CDR2 is ANQGSEA. This CDR3 is CSVVQAGRVPYEQYF. The CDR3 DNA is TGCAGCGTTGTGCAGGCGGGCAGGGTTCCCTACGAGCAGTACTTC.

The gene calls are TRBV3-1 (or the pseudogene TRBV3-2) and TRBJ2-1, with 9 nucleotides matching TRBD2. Germline V gene sequence: CDR1 LGHDT, CDR2 YNNKEL (reference sequence). Trimming cost V 4 bases and J 3 bases; bases outside gene matches: 4. The CDR3 contains 15 residues. The CDR3 nucleotides read TGTGCCAGCAGCCCGCGGGGGGGTGGCTACAATGAGCAGTTCTTC. Translated, it gives CASSPRGGGYNEQFF.

V gene TRBV7-3 combines with J gene TRBJ1-6; D unclear. The CDR3 sequence is 13 residues long. Germline V CDR1 and CDR2: SGHTA, FQGTGA. The V end lost 3 bases, the J end lost 8 bases, and 8 bases lay between the germline ends. This CDR3 is CASSLTPDSPLHF. In nucleotides, the CDR3 is TGTGCCAGCAGCTTGACACCAGATTCACCCCTCCACTTT.

The V and J genes are TRBV6-6 and TRBJ2-7, with a tentative D call TRBD1 (6 bases). V dropped 2 bases and J dropped 4 bases, with 12 bases sitting between them. The germline V gene encodes CDR1 MNHNY and CDR2 SVGAGI (reference sequence). This CDR3 contains 14 residues. CDR3 nucleotides: TGTGCCAGCAGTTACGCAGGGGTGTGGTACGAGCAGTACTTC. It translates to CASSYAGVWYEQYF.

This clone has only one observation. Other DNA sequences in the sample encode the same CDR3. The CDR3 here is CASSDRGPYEQYF. The CDR3 DNA reads as TGTGCCAGCAGTGATAGGGGCCCCTACGAGCAGTACTTC. The chain recombines TRBV25-1 with TRBJ2-7; a possible D gene is TRBD1 (5 bases). Trimming pared 3 bases from V and 2 bases from J, leaving 8 bases between. From germline, CDR1 is MGHDK and CDR2 SYGVNS. The CDR3 contains 13 residues.

The gene calls are TRBV5-1 and TRBJ2-1, with 11 bases aligning to TRBD2. The CDR3 has 16 amino acids. Trimming at V came to 3 bases and at J to 4 bases, leaving 6 bases not matched to a gene. The germline V gene encodes CDR1 SGHRS and CDR2 YFSETQ. The CDR3 DNA reads as TGCGCCAGCAGCTACACTAGCGGGGGCGAATACAATGAGCAGTTCTTC. This encodes CASSYTSGGEYNEQFF.

The CDR3 DNA is TGTGCCAGCAGTTTTGGCAGGGCGAGTGAAAAACTGTTTTTT. Amino acids: CASSFGRASEKLFF. The chain employs TRBV6-5 and TRBJ1-4; possibly TRBD1 for D (5 bases). Deletions cut 4 bases from V and 7 bases from J, with 13 bases between. From germline, CDR1 is MNHEY and CDR2 SVGAGI. The CDR3 contains 14 residues.

This rearrangement joins TRBV9 to TRBJ2-3, with 10 bases identical to TRBD2. The CDR3 has 17 residues. CDR1 SGDLS and CDR2 YYNGEE come from the germline V gene. V was pared by 0 bases and J by 5 bases, with 9 bases of the junction left unmatched. CDR3 sequence: CASSVAPSGGAGDTQYF. CDR3 DNA: TGTGCCAGCAGCGTAGCACCAAGCGGGGGGGCCGGAGATACGCAGTATTTT.

The V gene is TRBV7-3, the J gene TRBJ2-1; D is tentatively TRBD1 or TRBD2 (5 bases each). The CDR3 covers 13 residues. The ends were cut back, 2 bases at V and 7 bases at J, with 9 bases in the middle. The germline V gene encodes CDR1 SGHTA and CDR2 FQGTGA. The CDR3 sequence is CASSLRWGNEQFF. The CDR3 coding sequence is TGTGCCAGCAGCTTACGATGGGGGAATGAGCAGTTCTTC. Using reference TRBV7-3 and TRBJ2-1 for the parts outside the CDR3, the full variable domain is GAGVSQTPSNKVTEKGKYVELRCDPISGHTALYWYRQSLGQGPEFLIYFQGTGAADDSGLPNDRFFAVRPEGSVSTLKIQRTERGDSAVYLCASSLRWGNEQFFGPGTRLTVL.

The chain uses TRBV12-3 or TRBV12-4 and TRBJ2-1; no clear D gene. The CDR3 is made up of 13 amino acids. With 4 bases removed from V and 5 bases from J, the gap between germline ends came to 9 bases. CDR3 DNA: TGTGCCAGCAGTTATTACTCTAACAATGAGCAGTTCTTC. Protein: CASSYYSNNEQFF.

CDR3 nucleotide sequence: TGTGCCAGCAGCAAAACCCCCATAAACAGGGCCCAGCCCCAGCATTTT. It is translated as CASSKTPINRAQPQHF. V gene TRBV21-1 combines with J gene TRBJ1-5; the table names TRBD1, a call not compared with the DNA. TRBV21-1 is termed a pseudogene. CDR3 length: 16 residues.